This TCR beta chain was observed in a study of blood T cell repertoires in COVID-19. Study summary: Material from acute and convalescent COVID-19 was sourced from the United States, Italy and Spain. Sources were T cells, B-cell-depleted T cells, or PBMCs; the material itself was cDNA or gDNA.

The CDR3 sequence is 15 residues long. Germline V gene lookup returns CDR1 GTSNPN and CDR2 SVGIG (reference sequence). J gave up 7 bases and V 5 bases, and 12 bases lay outside the gene matches. Methods used by the authors: Amplification of reference gene primers was used by the study to estimate nucleated cell counts. Assay: immunoSEQ multiplex PCR; the TCRdb copy retains only in-frame clones and omits some. From that table come the V and J calls and clone size; the DNA was used to work out D and trimming. The repertoire holds fewer than 150,000 clones, with roughly 88% as singletons. The chain employs TRBV30 and TRBJ2-7, with TRBD1 identical over 12 bases. The sequence derives from a human donor in a cohort sampled during active COVID-19. The specimen sequenced was peripheral blood. CDR3 DNA: TGTGCCTGGGGTATGGGGACAGGGGGCCCAAGGGAGCAGTACTTC. Amino acid sequence: CAWGMGTGGPREQYF.